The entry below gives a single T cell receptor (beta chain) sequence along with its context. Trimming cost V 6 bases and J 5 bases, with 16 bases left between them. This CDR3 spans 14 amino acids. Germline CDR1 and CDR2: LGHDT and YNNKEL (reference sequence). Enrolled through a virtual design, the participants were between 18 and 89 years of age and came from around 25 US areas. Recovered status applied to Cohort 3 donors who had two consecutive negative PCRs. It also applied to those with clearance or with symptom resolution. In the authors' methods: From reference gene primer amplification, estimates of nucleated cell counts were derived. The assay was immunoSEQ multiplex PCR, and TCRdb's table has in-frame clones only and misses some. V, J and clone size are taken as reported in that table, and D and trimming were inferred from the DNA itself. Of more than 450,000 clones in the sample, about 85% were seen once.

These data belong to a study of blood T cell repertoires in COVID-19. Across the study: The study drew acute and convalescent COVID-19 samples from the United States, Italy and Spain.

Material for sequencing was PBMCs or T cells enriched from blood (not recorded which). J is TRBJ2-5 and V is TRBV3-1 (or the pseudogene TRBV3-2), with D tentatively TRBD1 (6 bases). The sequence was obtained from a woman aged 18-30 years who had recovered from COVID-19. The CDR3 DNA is TGTGCCAGCAGTCGGGACAATAGTCGGGAGACCCAGTACTTC. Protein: CASSRDNSRETQYF.